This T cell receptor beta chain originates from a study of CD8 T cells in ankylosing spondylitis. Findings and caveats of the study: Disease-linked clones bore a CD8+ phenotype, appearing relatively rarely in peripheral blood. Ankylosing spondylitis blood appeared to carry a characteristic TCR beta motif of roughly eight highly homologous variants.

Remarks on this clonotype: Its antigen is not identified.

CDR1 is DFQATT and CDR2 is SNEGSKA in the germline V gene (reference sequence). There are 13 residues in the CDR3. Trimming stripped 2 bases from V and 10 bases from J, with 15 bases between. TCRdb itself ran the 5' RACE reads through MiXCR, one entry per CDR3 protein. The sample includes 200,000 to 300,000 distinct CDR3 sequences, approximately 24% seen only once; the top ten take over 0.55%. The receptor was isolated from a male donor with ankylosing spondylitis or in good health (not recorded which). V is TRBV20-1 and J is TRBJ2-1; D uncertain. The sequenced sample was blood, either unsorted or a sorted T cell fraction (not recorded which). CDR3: CSARRLDVWEQFF. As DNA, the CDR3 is TGCAGTGCTAGACGCTTGGATGTGTGGGAGCAGTTCTTC.